The rows below give T cell receptor beta chains drawn from one sample of a study of post-analysis software for immune sequencing data. From the PCR reads, TCRdb called clonotypes with MiXCR, one entry per CDR3 protein. This sample carries about 820,000 distinct CDR3 sequences, roughly 58% of them seen once, and the ten largest clones take about 4.5%. Sequencing was done on a sample of blood. The receptors come from a girl aged 10-17 years with multiple sclerosis. Each CDR3 is given with its conserved first and last residue. D genes are given only for firm matches. Expanded clones are given a class, and other clones once, few, many or no size at all.

clone size	D gene	V gene	J gene	CDR3 DNA	CDR3 protein
few	.	TRBV6-6	TRBJ2-3	TGTGCCAGCAGTTACTCGGGGAGTACAGATACGCAGTATTTT	CASSYSGSTDTQYF
.	.	TRBV5-1	TRBJ1-5	TGCGCCAGCAGCCCTGGGGGGTCGAGCAATCAGCCCCAGCATTTT	CASSPGGSSNQPQHF
few	.	TRBV7-2	TRBJ1-2	TGTGCCAGCAAGGGCGGCAGCTCAAACTATGGCTACACCTTC	CASKGGSSNYGYTF
.	.	TRBV18	TRBJ1-2	TGTGCCAGCTCACCACTACGGACAGATCCAAATGGCTACACCTTC	CASSPLRTDPNGYTF
few	.	TRBV25-1	TRBJ2-7	TGTGCCAGCAGTGATCGGTTTCGGCCGCGCTCCTACGAGCAGTACTTC	CASSDRFRPRSYEQYF
.	.	TRBV6-6	TRBJ2-1	TGTGCCAGCAGTTACTCGAAGGGTAGTGAGCAGTTCTTC	CASSYSKGSEQFF
.	.	TRBV4-1	TRBJ2-1	TGCGCCAGCAGCCAAGATCGAGAGTTCCGGAGAATGAGGAATGAGCAGTTCTTC	CASSQDREFRRMRNEQFF
once	TRBD1	TRBV5-1	TRBJ2-7	TGCGCCAGCAGCTCGGACAGGTTAACCTACGAGCAGTACTTC	CASSSDRLTYEQYF
.	TRBD2	TRBV20-1	TRBJ2-1	TGCAGTGCTACGGTACTAGCGGGAGGGCCTGATGAGCAGTTCTTC	CSATVLAGGPDEQFF
few	TRBD2	TRBV6-6	TRBJ2-1	TGTGCCAGCAGACCGGGACTAGCGGGGGTGGTCCTGCAGTTCTTC	CASRPGLAGVVLQFF
few	.	TRBV7-3	TRBJ2-5	TGTGCCAGCAGCCCCCGGGGTGGGGACCAAGAGACCCAGTACTTC	CASSPRGGDQETQYF
.	TRBD2	TRBV4-1	TRBJ2-7	TGCGCCAGCAGCCAAGAGGGCCAGGGACTAGCGGGGCTGAAGCAGTACTTC	CASSQEGQGLAGLKQYF
.	.	TRBV4-1	TRBJ2-7	TGCGCCAGCAGCCAAGAAATGGAGAGGGGCGGGCAGTACTTC	CASSQEMERGGQYF
.	TRBD2	TRBV7-3	TRBJ2-3	TGTGCCAGCAGCGCGACACTAGCGGGAGGTCGGACAGATACGCAGTATTTT	CASSATLAGGRTDTQYF
few	.	TRBV9	TRBJ1-2	TGTGCCAGCAGCGTGGGTGTAACTAACTATGGCTACACCTTC	CASSVGVTNYGYTF
.	.	TRBV7-9	TRBJ2-7	TGTGCCAGCAGCCCTAATTGGGGCGGCTCCTACGAGCAGTACTTC	CASSPNWGGSYEQYF
.	.	TRBV30	TRBJ1-2	TGTGCCTGGAGTGTACTTGGCAGTTACGGCTACACCTTC	CAWSVLGSYGYTF
.	TRBD1	TRBV6-1	TRBJ1-2	TGTGCCAGCAGTGAAGAAAGGGGGCGTATCTATGGCTACACCTTC	CASSEERGRIYGYTF
.	TRBD1	TRBV10-3	TRBJ2-2	TGTGCCATCAGTGAGAACACAGGGGGGACCGGGGAGCTGTTTTTT	CAISENTGGTGELFF
.	TRBD1	TRBV7-2	TRBJ2-7	TGTGCCAGCAGCCCAATTATGGACAGGGGAGACGAGCAGTACTTC	CASSPIMDRGDEQYF
few	.	TRBV6-5	TRBJ2-1	TGTGCCAGCAGCCCCCGACTTCCAGGCAAGCAGTTCTTC	CASSPRLPGKQFF
.	.	TRBV14	TRBJ2-7	TGTGCCGGCAGCCAAGGCGGGCCCGAGCAGTACTTC	CAGSQGGPEQYF
.	.	TRBV14	TRBJ2-3	TGTGCCAGCAGCCAAGAATGGGGCAGCACAGATACGCAGTATTTT	CASSQEWGSTDTQYF
few	TRBD1	TRBV12-3/TRBV12-4	TRBJ2-2	TGTGCCAGCAGTCCCCGACAGGGGGAACCCCCCCGCACCGGGGAGCTGTTTTTT	CASSPRQGEPPRTGELFF
.	.	TRBV3-1	TRBJ1-4	TGTGCCAGCAGCCAAGATCGGGGCTATAATGAAAAACTGTTTTTT	CASSQDRGYNEKLFF
.	TRBD1	TRBV7-6	TRBJ2-5	TGTGCCAGCAGCGTACAAGGGTCCAGGGGGCTTCAAGAGACCCAGTACTTC	CASSVQGSRGLQETQYF
.	TRBD1	TRBV5-1	TRBJ1-2	TGCGCCAGCAGCTTTGCCCCGGGACAGGGCAACTATGGCTACACCTTC	CASSFAPGQGNYGYTF
few	.	TRBV4-2	TRBJ2-5	TGTGCCAGCAGCCAAGATGGTAGCTTGGAGACCCAGTACTTC	CASSQDGSLETQYF
.	.	TRBV27	TRBJ1-6	TGTGCCAGCAGTTTGTTGGCTGGTGGGAATTCACCCCTCCACTTT	CASSLLAGGNSPLHF
few	TRBD2	TRBV3-1	TRBJ2-1	TGTGCCAGCAGCCAGGGGACTAGCGGGAACTACAATGAGCAGTTCTTC	CASSQGTSGNYNEQFF
few	.	TRBV29-1	TRBJ2-4	TGCAGCGTTGATGGGCTAGCCCAGTCCCAGGAAAACATTCAGTACTTC	CSVDGLAQSQENIQYF
few	TRBD1	TRBV5-8	TRBJ2-3	TGTGCCAGCAGGCCTACAGGGGGCTGGGGCACAGATACGCAGTATTTT	CASRPTGGWGTDTQYF
.	.	TRBV4-2	TRBJ2-7	TGTGCCAGCAGCCAAGCTGGAAGGTGGTTAATCCAAGAGGCCCAGTACTTC	CASSQAGRWLIQEAQYF
once	.	TRBV14	TRBJ2-7	TGTGCCAGCAGCCAAGATGGGCAGGGAGCGTACGAGCAGTACTTC	CASSQDGQGAYEQYF
few	TRBD2	TRBV7-3	TRBJ2-3	TGTGCCAGCAGCTTATATCCCCGCGGACTAGCGGGGAACACAGATACGCAGTATTTT	CASSLYPRGLAGNTDTQYF
.	.	TRBV7-2	TRBJ1-2	TGTGCCAGCAGCTTTCCGGGGCGCTCCTATGGCTACACCTTC	CASSFPGRSYGYTF